This T cell receptor (beta chain) was documented in a study of shared clonotypes between healthy human individuals. About the research overall: Donor ages ranged 18 to 49 years: a couple of women, a few men.

As for this clone: Its target is not known.

Naive CD8 isolation took CD45RO-negative cells positively selected for CCR7 and excluded terminally differentiated effector memory CD45RA+ cells. The table came from immunoSEQ multiplex PCR; TCRdb's copy has only in-frame clones and leaves some out. This table holds more than 2 million clones, about 94% found once. Findings and limits, study-wide: Sampling covered nothing but blood. Tissue TCR repertoires likely differ from those found in blood.

The germline V gene encodes CDR1 MGHRA and CDR2 YSYEKL. This CDR3 spans 16 amino acids. V shed 0 bases, J shed 5 bases, and the junction held 8 bases outside the gene matches. This chain links TRBV4-1 with TRBJ2-5, with TRBD1 matching over 8 bases. The receptor's source is a young man in good health. The source material was naive CD8+ T cells sorted from blood. CDR3 amino acids: CASSQDGQGGGETQYF. The DNA of the CDR3 is TGCGCCAGCAGCCAAGATGGACAGGGCGGTGGGGAGACCCAGTACTTC.